A selection of T cell receptor beta chains follows, all from one sample in a study of kidney transplant recipient with SARS-CoV-2 infection. In TCRdb, the reads were re-called with MiXCR into one record per CDR3 protein. The sample lists 200,000 to 300,000 distinct CDR3 sequences, 29% occurring once. The specimen was a blood sample, collected at baseline and between days 110 and 120 from a kidney transplant recipient. The receptors were sampled from a young adult male patient who had COVID-19 and was a kidney transplant recipient. T cells may partly derive from the graft donor. Both conserved end residues are part of each CDR3. Each record gives: J gene, clone size, D gene, V gene, CDR3 DNA, CDR3 protein. A D gene is named only where the DNA matches it firmly. Clone size is not always given. Where it is, it says once, few, many or a class for expanded clones.

j_gene: TRBJ2-3
abundance: -
d_gene: -
v_gene: TRBV2
CDR3nt: TGTGCCAGCAGTGAATGGGGGGCACGGGAGAAGGAGGAGGATACGCGGTATTTT
CDR3aa: CASSEWGAREKEEDTRYF

j_gene: TRBJ1-2
abundance: many
d_gene: -
v_gene: TRBV23-1
CDR3nt: TGCGCCAGCAGTAATAAGAGGCTACGCAGAAAGACCTATGGCTACACCTTC
CDR3aa: CASSNKRLRRKTYGYTF

j_gene: TRBJ2-1
abundance: -
d_gene: -
v_gene: TRBV12-3/TRBV12-4
CDR3nt: TGTGCCAGCAGTTTGGATGTCCACGTCCACAGTGAGCAGTTCTTC
CDR3aa: CASSLDVHVHSEQFF

j_gene: TRBJ1-2
abundance: many
d_gene: -
v_gene: TRBV5-6
CDR3nt: TGTGCCAGCGGGTCTATCAATAGTCGAAAGACCTATGGCTACACCTTC
CDR3aa: CASGSINSRKTYGYTF

j_gene: TRBJ1-2
abundance: many
d_gene: -
v_gene: TRBV8-2
CDR3nt: TGTGGCAGTGTTGATTATGATAGCCGAAAGACCTATGGCTACACCTTC
CDR3aa: CGSVDYDSRKTYGYTF

j_gene: TRBJ2-2
abundance: -
d_gene: -
v_gene: TRBV5-6
CDR3nt: TGTGCCGGCAGCTTGAGGGGGGCGCCCGGGGAGCTGTTTTTT
CDR3aa: CAGSLRGAPGELFF

j_gene: TRBJ1-2
abundance: many
d_gene: -
v_gene: TRBV30
CDR3nt: TGTGCCTGGCTTAAGGGGCGTTATAGAAAGACCTATGGCTACACCTTC
CDR3aa: CAWLKGRYRKTYGYTF

j_gene: TRBJ2-2
abundance: many
d_gene: TRBD2
v_gene: TRBV6-5
CDR3nt: TGTGCCAGCAGTACCGGGACTAGAAAAATGGGGGAGCTGTTTTTT
CDR3aa: CASSTGTRKMGELFF

j_gene: TRBJ2-2
abundance: -
d_gene: -
v_gene: TRBV6-1
CDR3nt: TGTGCCAGCAGTGAAGCGCGATTCCAATTGGGGGAGCTGTTTTTT
CDR3aa: CASSEARFQLGELFF

j_gene: TRBJ1-2
abundance: once
d_gene: -
v_gene: TRBV20-1
CDR3nt: TGCAGCGCTAGAAGAACAAACTATGGCTACGCCTTC
CDR3aa: CSARRTNYGYAF

j_gene: TRBJ2-7
abundance: many
d_gene: TRBD2
v_gene: TRBV24-1
CDR3nt: TGTGCCACCAGTGATTCTAGCGGGAGGCCATACGAGCAGTACTTC
CDR3aa: CATSDSSGRPYEQYF

j_gene: TRBJ2-1
abundance: -
d_gene: TRBD2
v_gene: TRBV5-5
CDR3nt: TGTGCCAGCAGCTTGGCGCAGCGGGAGGGCAATGAGCAGTTCTTC
CDR3aa: CASSLAQREGNEQFF

j_gene: TRBJ1-1
abundance: many
d_gene: -
v_gene: TRBV12-3/TRBV12-4
CDR3nt: TGTGCCAGCAGTTTAAGTCTGGTGGCAGGCCGGAGGACTGAAGCTTTCTTT
CDR3aa: CASSLSLVAGRRTEAFF

j_gene: TRBJ2-1
abundance: -
d_gene: TRBD2
v_gene: TRBV11-3
CDR3nt: TGTGCCAGCAGCTCTCGGACTAGCGGGAGTTACAATGAGCAGTTCTTC
CDR3aa: CASSSRTSGSYNEQFF

j_gene: TRBJ1-5
abundance: once
d_gene: -
v_gene: TRBV12-3/TRBV12-4
CDR3nt: TGTGCCAGCAGTTTTAGCCCAGGGCCCCAGCATTTT
CDR3aa: CASSFSPGPQHF

j_gene: TRBJ2-3
abundance: medium-sized
d_gene: -
v_gene: TRBV2
CDR3nt: TGTGCCAGCAGTGAATGGGAGCGGTTACTAAGGGCAGATACGCAGTATTTT
CDR3aa: CASSEWERLLRADTQYF

j_gene: TRBJ2-5
abundance: -
d_gene: TRBD2
v_gene: TRBV5-1
CDR3nt: TGCGCCAGCAGCTTGAGTCTAGCGGAAATAAAACAAGAGACCCAGTACTTC
CDR3aa: CASSLSLAEIKQETQYF

j_gene: TRBJ1-2
abundance: many
d_gene: -
v_gene: TRBV7-7
CDR3nt: TGTGCCAGCAGCAAAACTTATAAGTGCCGAAAGACCTATGGCTACACCTTC
CDR3aa: CASSKTYKCRKTYGYTF

j_gene: TRBJ1-2
abundance: many
d_gene: TRBD1
v_gene: TRBV19
CDR3nt: TGTGCCAGTAGTACCTACCGGGACAGGGGTTCTAACTATGGCTACACCTTC
CDR3aa: CASSTYRDRGSNYGYTF

j_gene: TRBJ1-4
abundance: many
d_gene: -
v_gene: TRBV7-9
CDR3nt: TGTGCCAGCAGCGGATCCACCAGGGCGCTCGGAGTGCCAACTAATGAAAAACTGTTTTTT
CDR3aa: CASSGSTRALGVPTNEKLFF

j_gene: TRBJ2-3
abundance: many
d_gene: TRBD2
v_gene: TRBV10-3
CDR3nt: TGTGCCATCAGTGAGAAACTAGCGGGAGATGATACGCAGTATTTT
CDR3aa: CAISEKLAGDDTQYF

j_gene: TRBJ2-1
abundance: many
d_gene: TRBD1
v_gene: TRBV5-1
CDR3nt: TGCGCCAGCAGTTTCCTTCTTCAAGGGGGCGATGAGCAGTTCTTC
CDR3aa: CASSFLLQGGDEQFF